A single sample is the source of the 26 T cell receptor beta chains below, sequenced in a study of blood T cells in healthy people across ages. For the second PCR, which ran for about 7 to 11 cycles, a sample-barcoded 5' primer and a J-beta primer mix were used. TCRdb redid the calling of the 5' RACE reads with MiXCR, one entry per CDR3 protein. Of about 680,000 distinct CDR3 sequences in the sample, approximately 49% were seen once. The sequencing sample was made of blood. Receptors were obtained from a woman aged 55-69 years in good health.

This chain uses TRBV9 with TRBJ2-7; 7 bases are shared with TRBD1. J lost 2 bases, V lost 0 bases, and 5 bases had no gene match. Germline V gene data show CDR1 as SGDLS and CDR2 as YYNGEE. CDR3 length equals 15 residues. The CDR3 protein is CASSVERTGPYEQYF. CDR3 sequence (DNA): TGTGCCAGCAGCGTAGAAAGGACAGGCCCCTACGAGCAGTACTTC.

The chain couples TRBV28 to TRBJ2-5; no clear D gene. The V and J ends lost 5 bases and 5 bases respectively, with 12 bases between them. The CDR3 extends over 13 amino acids. Germline V gene lookup returns CDR1 MDHEN and CDR2 SYDVKM. The CDR3 DNA reads TGTGCCAGCAGTGTGGCCCTAGACGAGACCCAGTACTTC. Its protein is CASSVALDETQYF.

The chain carries TRBV2 and TRBJ2-5; D not resolved. V was shortened by 8 bases and J by 11 bases, with 21 bases between the two germline ends. The germline gives CDR1 SNHLY, CDR2 FYNNEI. This CDR3 has 13 amino acids. The CDR3 is CASGNRTYNEQYF. Here the CDR3 DNA reads TGTGCCAGCGGGAACCGGACCTACAATGAGCAGTACTTC.

Many counts were recorded for this clonotype. This sequence joins TRBV7-2 and TRBJ2-3; D gene uncertain. The ends were cut back, 9 bases at V and 2 bases at J, with 6 bases in the middle. CDR3 size: 11 residues. Looked up from germline, CDR1 is SGHTA and CDR2 is FQGNSA. The CDR3 spells CASGDTDTQYF. DNA for the CDR3: TGTGCCAGTGGGGACACAGATACGCAGTATTTT.

The chain links TRBV7-3 to TRBJ2-4; D could derive from TRBD1 or TRBD2 (5 bases each). The CDR3 has 15 residues. The ends were cut back, 5 bases at V and 3 bases at J, with 14 bases in the middle. CDR1 and CDR2 (germline): SGHTA, FQGTGA. The CDR3 here is CASSTGPQDKNIQYF. For the CDR3, the DNA is TGTGCCAGCAGCACGGGACCGCAGGACAAAAACATTCAGTACTTC. Looking up the rest from reference TRBV7-3 and TRBJ2-4 gives the full variable domain: GAGVSQTPSNKVTEKGKYVELRCDPISGHTALYWYRQSLGQGPEFLIYFQGTGAADDSGLPNDRFFAVRPEGSVSTLKIQRTERGDSAVYLCASSTGPQDKNIQYFGAGTRLSVL.

The J gene is TRBJ2-5, the V gene TRBV29-1, with D unclear. V was cut by 6 bases and J by 1 base, with 15 bases left in between. Germline values: CDR1 SQVTM, CDR2 ANQGSEA. CDR3 size: 14 residues. In DNA form, the CDR3 reads TGCAGCGTGCCCTTGGGCGCGGCCCAAGAGACCCAGTACTTC. Residues: CSVPLGAAQETQYF.

The V gene is TRBV12-3 or TRBV12-4, the J gene TRBJ2-3, with a tentative D call TRBD2 (6 bases). Deletions cut 4 bases from V and 10 bases from J, with 15 bases between. The CDR3 totals 13 residues. The CDR3 loop reads CASSWGGVAPQYF. CDR3 sequence (DNA): TGTGCCAGCAGTTGGGGCGGGGTGGCTCCGCAGTATTTT.

The DNA for the CDR3 is TGTGCCAGCCTCCGGGATAACCAAGAGACCCAGTACTTC. Encoded protein: CASLRDNQETQYF. V is TRBV6-2 or TRBV6-3 and J is TRBJ2-5; D might be TRBD2 (5 bases). This CDR3 has 13 amino acids. V was pared by 8 bases and J by 0 bases, with 10 bases between. Looked up from germline, CDR1 is MNHEY and CDR2 is SVGEGT.

This clonotype has more than one count but fewer than ten. V and J are TRBV6-4 and TRBJ2-4; D unresolved. CDR1 is MRHNA and CDR2 is SNTAGT in the germline V gene. With 6 bases removed from V and 3 bases from J, the gap between germline ends came to 6 bases. The CDR3 has 12 amino acids. The CDR3 DNA follows: TGTGCCAGCAGCGGTGTCAAAAACATTCAGTACTTC. As protein: CASSGVKNIQYF.

The V gene is TRBV7-2, the J gene TRBJ2-1, with D maybe TRBD2 (6 bases). V was cut by 3 bases and J by 8 bases, with 20 bases left in between. The CDR3 extends over 16 amino acids. Germline V gene sequence: CDR1 SGHTA, CDR2 FQGNSA. CDR3 DNA: TGTGCCAGCAGCTTGTGGCGTTCCGCGGGGAACGATGAGCAGTTCTTC. It specifies CASSLWRSAGNDEQFF.

The chain recombines TRBV5-1 with TRBJ1-2, with TRBD1 identical over 9 bases. Germline-derived CDR1 and CDR2 are SGHRS and YFSETQ. V lost 5 bases, J lost 7 bases, and 9 bases stayed unmatched. This CDR3 comprises 14 residues. Written as DNA, the CDR3 is TGCGCCAGCAGAGAACTACCGGGACAGGGTGGCTACACCTTC. Translating it yields CASRELPGQGGYTF.

The CDR3: CASSGVGTSGDTQYF. CDR3 sequence (DNA): TGCGCCAGCAGCGGGGTGGGGACGTCGGGGGATACGCAGTATTTT. The V call is TRBV5-1, the J call TRBJ2-3, with D perhaps given as TRBD1 or TRBD2 (5 bases each). V lost 4 bases to trimming and J lost 6 bases, with 18 bases between them. The CDR3 totals 15 residues. CDR1 and CDR2 (germline): SGHRS, YFSETQ.

This clonotype appeared a few times. V and J are TRBV27 and TRBJ1-1; D call uncertain. The CDR3 totals 16 residues. CDR1 is MNHEY, CDR2 SMNVEV, per germline (reference sequence). The V and J ends lost 8 bases and 2 bases respectively, with 21 bases between them. The CDR3 coding sequence is TGTGCCAGCCCCTACCCCCGGAAGCTGGGTAACACTGAAGCTTTCTTT. Its translation: CASPYPRKLGNTEAFF.

This rearrangement joins TRBV6-5 to TRBJ1-1; D uncertain. Trimming cost V 2 bases and J 4 bases, with 11 bases left between them. CDR3 length equals 14 residues. Per germline, CDR1 MNHEY and CDR2 SVGAGI. CDR3 loop: CASSYGGGGTEAFF. For the CDR3, the DNA is TGTGCCAGCAGTTACGGAGGCGGAGGCACTGAAGCTTTCTTT.

The chain is built from TRBV24-1 and TRBJ2-7, with D maybe TRBD1 (6 bases). The CDR3 has 16 amino acids. Between the trimmed V and J ends, which lost 3 bases and 0 bases, there was a span of 14 bases. The germline V gene encodes CDR1 KGHDR and CDR2 SFDVKD. The CDR3 sequence is CATSDPYRDNSYEQYF. CDR3 in DNA: TGTGCCACCAGTGATCCCTACCGGGACAACTCCTACGAGCAGTACTTC.

V usage is TRBV7-3 and J usage is TRBJ2-5; D possibly corresponds to TRBD2 (6 bases). V was pared by 2 bases and J by 7 bases, with 11 bases between. The germline V gene encodes CDR1 SGHTA and CDR2 FQGTGA. The CDR3 totals 13 residues. CDR3 loop: CASSLDGGTTQYF. The CDR3 nucleotides are TGTGCCAGCAGCTTAGATGGGGGGACGACCCAGTACTTC.

The chain links TRBV6-2 or TRBV6-3 to TRBJ2-7, with D possibly matching TRBD1 (5 bases). V lost 8 bases and J lost 0, with 11 bases in between. From germline, CDR1 is MNHEY and CDR2 SVGEGT. The CDR3 has 13 amino acids. The CDR3 DNA reads TGTGCCAGCGGCACAGGTAACTCCTACGAGCAGTACTTC. It yields the protein CASGTGNSYEQYF.

This clonotype was seen a few times. The chain joins TRBV4-2 to TRBJ2-3; 10 bases agree with TRBD2. The V gene's germline CDR1 is LGHNA and CDR2 YNFKEQ. V was clipped by 5 bases and J by 0 bases; unmatched bases: 8. There are 17 residues in the CDR3. The CDR3 loop is CASSGRTSGSSTDTQYF. The CDR3 DNA is TGTGCCAGCAGCGGCCGGACTAGCGGTTCTAGCACAGATACGCAGTATTTT.

This clonotype was found a few times. Compared with germline, one end of the junction differs, possibly owing to a read error. This chain joins TRBV20-1 and TRBJ2-4; 7 bases fit TRBD2. The CDR3 is 14 amino acids. Germline assignment: CDR1 DFQATT and CDR2 SNEGSKA (reference sequence). CDR3 loop: CSARASGFYNEQYF. CDR3 coding DNA: TGTAGTGCTAGAGCTAGCGGCTTCTACAATGAGCAGTACTTC.

The sample holds a few counts of this clonotype. V and J are TRBV10-3 and TRBJ2-5; 7 positions agree with TRBD2. The CDR3 spans 14 residues. V lost 0 bases and J lost 4; bases outside the gene matches: 2. In germline, CDR1 is ENHRY, CDR2 SYGVKD. The CDR3 DNA is TGTGCCATCAGTGAGTCCACGGGAGGAGAGACCCAGTACTTC. This codes for CAISESTGGETQYF.

The chain recombines TRBV24-1 with TRBJ2-3; 10 bases align to TRBD2. V was clipped by 4 bases and J by 4 bases; unmatched bases: 13. Germline values: CDR1 KGHDR, CDR2 SFDVKD. The CDR3 sequence is 18 residues long. CDR3 loop: CATSDYGTTSGMADTQYF. The CDR3 DNA reads TGTGCCACCAGTGACTACGGGACAACTAGCGGGATGGCAGATACGCAGTATTTT.

The chain employs TRBV7-2 and TRBJ2-4; possible D gene TRBD1, 7 bases. V was clipped by 3 bases and J by 8 bases, with 11 bases between them. From germline, CDR1 is SGHTA and CDR2 FQGNSA. CDR3 length: 13 amino acids. CDR3: CASSFSRGDIQYF. Here the CDR3 DNA reads TGTGCCAGCAGCTTCAGCAGGGGGGACATTCAGTACTTC.

This chain uses TRBV29-1 with TRBJ2-3; D remains ambiguous. The germline CDR1 and CDR2 sequences are SQVTM and ANQGSEA. Trimming left V 4 bases short and J 3 bases short, with 8 bases between. The CDR3 length is 12 residues. CDR3 in DNA: TGCAGCGTTGGTCAGGCGACAGATACGCAGTATTTT. It yields the protein CSVGQATDTQYF.

The rearrangement uses TRBV5-1 and TRBJ2-2; D is undetermined. This CDR3 has 14 amino acids. V was pared by 0 bases and J by 8 bases, with 11 bases between. Germline CDR1 reads SGHRS; CDR2 reads YFSETQ. CDR3 coding DNA: TGCGCCAGCAGCTTGGACAAGACCTCTGGGGAGCTGTTTTTT. It translates to CASSLDKTSGELFF.

The chain has TRBV29-1 and TRBJ2-4; 9 nucleotides match TRBD1. The closer fit of TRBJ2-5 to the DNA end suggests the J call may be wrong. The CDR3 runs 14 residues. Looked up from germline, CDR1 is SQVTM and CDR2 is ANQGSEA. CDR3: CSAPRQGVFGTQYF. In DNA, the CDR3 is TGCAGCGCACCCCGACAGGGGGTTTTCGGGACCCAGTACTTC.

In this sample, this clonotype turned up a few times. The V call is TRBV4-2, the J call TRBJ2-5, with TRBD2 identical over 9 bases. Germline-derived CDR1 and CDR2 are LGHNA and YNFKEQ. The CDR3 runs 18 residues. Losses at the gene ends were 0 bases for V and 2 bases for J; bases not matched to a gene: 10. For the CDR3, the DNA is TGTGCCAGCAGCCAAGATCAGACTAGCGGTCTAGCTCAAGAGACCCAGTACTTC. Its translation is CASSQDQTSGLAQETQYF.